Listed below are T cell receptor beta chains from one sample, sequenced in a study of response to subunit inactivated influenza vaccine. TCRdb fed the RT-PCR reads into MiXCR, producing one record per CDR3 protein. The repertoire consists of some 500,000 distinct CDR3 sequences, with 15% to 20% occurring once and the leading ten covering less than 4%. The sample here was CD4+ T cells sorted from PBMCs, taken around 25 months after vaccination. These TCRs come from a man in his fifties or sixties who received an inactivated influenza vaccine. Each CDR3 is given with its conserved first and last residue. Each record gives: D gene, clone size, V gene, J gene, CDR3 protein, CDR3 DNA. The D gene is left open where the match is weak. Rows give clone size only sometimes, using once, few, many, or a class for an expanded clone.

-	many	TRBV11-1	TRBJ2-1	CASSLLLILGKSSNEQFF	TGTGCCAGCAGCTTATTATTAATCTTGGGGAAATCTTCCAATGAGCAGTTCTTC
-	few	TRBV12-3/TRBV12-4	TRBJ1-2	CASSRGDGYGYTF	TGTGCCAGCTCTAGGGGCGATGGCTATGGCTACACCTTC
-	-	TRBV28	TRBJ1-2	CASSNYRYTF	TGTGCCAGCAGTAACTATCGCTACACCTTC
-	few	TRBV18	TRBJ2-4	CASSPGGLGNIQYF	TGTGCCAGCTCACCAGGGGGTCTCGGGAACATTCAGTACTTC
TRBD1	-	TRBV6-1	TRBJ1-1	CASSLDRGLATEAFF	TGTGCCAGCAGTCTGGACAGGGGGCTCGCCACTGAAGCTTTCTTT
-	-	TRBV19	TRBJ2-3	CASSGGTSSTDTQYF	TGTGCCAGTAGTGGGGGAACTAGCTCCACAGATACGCAGTATTTT
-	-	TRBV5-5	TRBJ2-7	CASSLVPQGAYEQYF	TGTGCCAGCAGCTTGGTCCCTCAAGGGGCGTACGAGCAGTACTTC
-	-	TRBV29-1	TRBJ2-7	CSVGDAYSFYEQYF	TGCAGCGTCGGGGACGCCTACTCTTTCTACGAGCAGTACTTC
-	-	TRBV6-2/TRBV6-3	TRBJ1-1	CASSYLSRVNTEAFF	TGTGCCAGCAGTTACTTGTCACGGGTGAACACTGAAGCTTTCTTT
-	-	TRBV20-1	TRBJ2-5	CSAMRQQETQYF	TGCAGTGCTATGCGGCAACAAGAGACCCAGTACTTC
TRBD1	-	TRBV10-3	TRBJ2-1	CAISGAGGQFF	TGTGCCATCAGTGGGGCAGGGGGGCAGTTCTTC
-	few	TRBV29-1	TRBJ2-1	CSGVGTRNEQFF	TGCAGCGGTGTGGGGACCCGCAATGAGCAGTTCTTC
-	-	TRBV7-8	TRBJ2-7	CASTQGRYSYEQYF	TGTGCCAGCACCCAGGGTCGTTATTCCTACGAGCAGTACTTC
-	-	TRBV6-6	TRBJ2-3	CASSYSGHQLQYF	TGTGCCAGCAGTTACTCGGGACATCAGTTGCAGTATTTT
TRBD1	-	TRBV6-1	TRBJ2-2	CASSRNRGTNTGELFF	TGTGCCAGCAGTCGTAACAGGGGGACAAACACCGGGGAGCTGTTTTTT
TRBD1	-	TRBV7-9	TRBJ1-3	CASSSRQGVISGNTIYF	TGTGCCAGCAGCTCTAGACAGGGAGTTATCTCTGGAAACACCATATATTTT
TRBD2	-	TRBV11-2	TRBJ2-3	CASSPLAGGSYTQYF	TGTGCCAGCAGCCCTCTAGCGGGGGGGTCTTATACGCAGTATTTT
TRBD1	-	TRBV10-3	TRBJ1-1	CAISESRSTGVNTEAFF	TGTGCCATCAGTGAGTCTAGGTCGACAGGGGTGAACACTGAAGCTTTCTTT
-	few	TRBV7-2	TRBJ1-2	CASSSTTVLTF	TGTGCCAGCAGCTCGACGACAGTGCTCACCTTC
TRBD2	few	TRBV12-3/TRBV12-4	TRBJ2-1	CASTYAGTRGINEQFF	TGTGCCAGCACCTACGCCGGGACTAGGGGAATCAATGAGCAGTTCTTC
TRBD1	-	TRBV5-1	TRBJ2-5	CASREPGQGQTQYF	TGCGCCAGCAGGGAGCCGGGACAGGGCCAGACCCAGTACTTC
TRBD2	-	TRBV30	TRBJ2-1	CAWRSAGGVNEQFF	TGTGCCTGGAGAAGTGCGGGGGGAGTCAATGAGCAGTTCTTC